The rows below give T cell receptor beta chains drawn from one sample of a study of blood T cells in healthy people across ages. MiXCR was run by TCRdb on the 5' RACE reads, yielding one entry per CDR3 protein. The sample lists more than 900,000 distinct CDR3 sequences, 25% to 30% occurring once. These data also formed part of another study, on T cells of mothers and their children.

Sequenced material: blood. These receptors were taken from a woman aged 40 to 55 in good health. CDR3s include the opening cysteine and the closing phenylalanine or tryptophan. The D gene is left open where the match is weak. The listing skips clone size in some rows; elsewhere it reads once, few, many or a size class.

V gene	J gene	clone size	D gene	CDR3 protein	CDR3 DNA
TRBV13	TRBJ2-7	many	TRBD1	CASSFGDRGRNEQYF	TGTGCCAGCAGCTTCGGGGACAGGGGGCGGAACGAGCAGTACTTC
TRBV7-2	TRBJ2-1	-	-	CASSLELAPYLGNEQFF	TGTGCCAGCAGCTTAGAACTAGCTCCTTACCTGGGCAATGAGCAGTTCTTC
TRBV9	TRBJ1-1	-	-	CASSSNDRYTEAFF	TGTGCCAGCAGCTCGAATGACAGGTACACTGAAGCTTTCTTT
TRBV20-1	TRBJ1-5	many	-	CSARDQGSYSNQPQHF	TGCAGTGCTAGAGACCAGGGCAGTTATAGCAATCAGCCCCAGCATTTT
TRBV12-3/TRBV12-4	TRBJ2-1	-	-	CASSLQWGPYNEQFF	TGTGCCAGCAGCCTACAGTGGGGGCCCTACAATGAGCAGTTCTTC
TRBV18	TRBJ1-1	many	-	CASSPSDTRSTFF	TGTGCCAGCTCACCAAGCGACACCCGTAGTACTTTCTTT
TRBV5-1	TRBJ2-1	-	TRBD1	CASSPITGGYEQFF	TGCGCCAGCAGCCCGATCACAGGGGGCTATGAGCAGTTCTTC
TRBV5-6	TRBJ2-1	-	-	CASTDRGAASNEQFF	TGTGCCAGCACCGACCGGGGGGCCGCTAGCAATGAGCAGTTCTTC
TRBV28	TRBJ1-2	few	TRBD1	CASSFTTGADWRYTF	TGTGCCAGCAGTTTCACGACAGGGGCAGATTGGCGCTACACCTTC
TRBV28	TRBJ2-1	few	-	CASSFSLGLGSTHHEQFF	TGTGCCAGCAGTTTTTCCCTAGGTCTTGGTTCTACCCACCACGAGCAGTTCTTC
TRBV4-3	TRBJ2-3	few	-	CASSQDQGAIDTQYF	TGCGCCAGCAGCCAGGACCAAGGGGCGATAGATACGCAGTATTTT
TRBV11-2	TRBJ2-1	-	-	CASSLVVGEGGLDEQFF	TGTGCCAGCAGCTTAGTCGTTGGCGAGGGGGGTTTGGATGAGCAGTTCTTC
TRBV7-6	TRBJ2-1	-	TRBD1	CASSLESPGQGRMNEQFF	TGTGCCAGCAGCTTAGAAAGTCCGGGACAGGGGAGGATGAATGAGCAGTTCTTC
TRBV20-1	TRBJ2-1	few	-	CSAREPPPDYRRNNEQFF	TGCAGTGCTAGAGAGCCCCCCCCGGACTACCGGAGGAACAATGAGCAGTTCTTC
TRBV5-1	TRBJ1-2	many	TRBD1	CASRGGTANYGYTF	TGCGCCAGCAGGGGAGGGACAGCAAACTATGGCTACACCTTC
TRBV14	TRBJ1-2	-	TRBD1	CASSQSLQGAHGGYTF	TGTGCCAGCAGCCAAAGCTTACAGGGGGCGCATGGGGGCTACACCTTC
TRBV4-3	TRBJ2-3	many	-	CASSQTFSGTDTQYF	TGCGCCAGCAGCCAAACCTTTTCGGGGACAGATACGCAGTATTTT
TRBV5-1	TRBJ2-5	many	-	CASSLEYQETQYF	TGCGCCAGCAGCTTAGAGTACCAAGAGACCCAGTACTTC
TRBV20-1	TRBJ2-1	many	-	CSARDPGAAYNEQFF	TGCAGTGCTAGAGATCCCGGGGCCGCCTACAATGAGCAGTTCTTC
TRBV7-2	TRBJ2-6	many	-	CASSNLHQSGANVLTF	TGTGCCAGCAGCAACCTTCACCAGTCTGGGGCCAACGTCCTGACTTTC
TRBV2	TRBJ2-2	-	TRBD2	CASSEKAGPGELFF	TGTGCCAGCAGTGAAAAAGCGGGGCCCGGGGAGCTGTTTTTT
TRBV20-1	TRBJ2-7	few	-	CSARTGSIYEQYF	TGCAGTGCTAGAACAGGCTCTATTTACGAGCAGTACTTC
TRBV5-1	TRBJ2-1	-	-	CASSLEGGQGNEQFF	TGCGCCAGCAGCTTGGAGGGGGGGCAGGGGAATGAGCAGTTCTTC
TRBV7-2	TRBJ2-1	-	-	CASLPPRGASYNEQFF	TGTGCCAGCCTCCCTCCCAGGGGGGCCTCTTACAATGAGCAGTTCTTC
TRBV7-9	TRBJ1-4	-	TRBD1	CASSPGQGSEKLFF	TGTGCCAGCAGCCCGGGACAGGGGAGTGAAAAACTGTTTTTT
TRBV6-5	TRBJ1-1	-	-	CASSYLGIGNTEAFF	TGTGCCAGCAGTTACCTTGGGATAGGGAACACTGAAGCTTTCTTT
TRBV20-1	TRBJ1-1	few	-	CSARPPYLATEAFF	TGCAGTGCTAGACCTCCTTACCTAGCCACTGAAGCTTTCTTT
TRBV4-2	TRBJ2-1	-	-	CASNPLTQEAESCAFF	TGTGCCAGCAACCCGTTAACCCAGGAGGCGGAATCCTGCGCGTTCTTC
TRBV9	TRBJ2-1	-	-	CASSVGNKQFF	TGTGCCAGCAGCGTAGGTAATAAGCAGTTCTTC
TRBV12-3/TRBV12-4	TRBJ2-2	few	-	CATAGLTNTGELFF	TGTGCCACCGCCGGACTGACGAACACCGGGGAGCTGTTTTTT
TRBV2	TRBJ2-7	few	TRBD1	CASSGQGTTTGLYF	TGTGCCAGCAGCGGACAGGGGACCACTACAGGACTGTACTTC
TRBV25-1	TRBJ1-6	-	-	CAGSEHNSPLHF	TGTGCCGGCAGTGAACACAATTCACCCCTCCACTTT
TRBV20-1	TRBJ2-5	-	-	CSASQDLGVYQETQYF	TGCAGTGCTAGTCAGGACCTCGGAGTATACCAAGAGACCCAGTACTTC
TRBV11-2	TRBJ1-2	many	TRBD1	CASSRQGYGYTF	TGTGCCAGCAGTCGACAGGGATATGGCTACACCTTC
TRBV6-1	TRBJ2-3	few	-	CASTSRIHSSGTDTQYF	TGTGCCAGCACCTCCCGGATCCATTCTAGCGGCACAGATACGCAGTATTTT
TRBV7-2	TRBJ1-5	-	TRBD1	CASSLGDRLPTNQPQHF	TGTGCCAGCAGCTTAGGGGACAGGCTTCCCACCAATCAGCCCCAGCATTTT
TRBV20-1	TRBJ1-2	many	-	CSARDPFNYGYTF	TGCAGTGCTAGAGATCCGTTCAACTATGGCTACACCTTC
TRBV5-1	TRBJ2-3	-	TRBD2	CASSFLERGDTDTQYF	TGCGCCAGCAGCTTCCTGGAGCGGGGGGACACAGATACGCAGTATTTT
TRBV5-1	TRBJ2-3	-	TRBD1	CASSPGTGSHTQYF	TGCGCCAGCAGCCCCGGGACAGGGTCCCATACGCAGTATTTT
TRBV7-2	TRBJ2-7	few	TRBD1	CASRGQGLYEQYF	TGTGCCAGCAGGGGACAGGGCCTCTACGAGCAGTACTTC
TRBV20-1	TRBJ2-3	-	TRBD2	CSAPPGLAGGSQYF	TGCAGTGCACCCCCCGGGCTAGCGGGGGGGTCGCAGTATTTT
TRBV27	TRBJ2-3	-	-	CASNPVGADTQYF	TGTGCCAGCAACCCAGTAGGGGCAGATACGCAGTATTTT
TRBV4-1	TRBJ2-4	once	-	CASSQDPRTGAKNIQYF	TGCGCCAGCAGCCAAGACCCGAGGACCGGTGCCAAAAACATTCAGTACTTC
TRBV6-2/TRBV6-3	TRBJ1-2	-	-	CASSQSPTDPYGYTF	TGTGCCAGCAGTCAAAGCCCGACAGACCCCTATGGCTACACCTTC
TRBV27	TRBJ2-5	-	TRBD2	CDSSLIAGDETQYF	TGTGACAGCAGTTTAATAGCGGGGGACGAGACCCAGTACTTC
TRBV2	TRBJ1-2	-	-	CASIRTPSSPGYTF	TGTGCCAGCATCAGGACACCTTCGTCCCCTGGCTACACCTTC
TRBV7-9	TRBJ1-1	-	-	CASSHRRTEAFF	TGTGCCAGCAGCCATAGGAGGACTGAAGCTTTCTTT
TRBV5-1	TRBJ2-1	-	-	CASSFGEMREQFF	TGTGCCAGCAGTTTTGGGGAAATGCGCGAGCAGTTCTTC
TRBV3-1	TRBJ2-1	few	-	CASSQEGGPHNEQFF	TGTGCCAGCAGCCAAGAGGGGGGCCCCCACAATGAGCAGTTCTTC
TRBV20-1	TRBJ2-7	many	TRBD2	CSARGPGGNYEQYF	TGCAGTGCTAGGGGTCCGGGGGGGAACTACGAGCAGTACTTC
TRBV29-1	TRBJ2-7	-	-	CSVGVADRGRYEQYF	TGCAGCGTTGGGGTGGCAGATCGGGGTCGCTACGAGCAGTACTTC
TRBV15	TRBJ2-7	-	-	CATSRDAGNYEQYF	TGTGCCACCAGCAGAGACGCGGGTAACTACGAGCAGTACTTC
TRBV5-1	TRBJ1-1	-	-	CASTGAPERTEAFF	TGCGCCAGCACTGGGGCACCTGAACGCACTGAAGCTTTCTTT
TRBV28	TRBJ1-2	-	TRBD1	CASIPGQVGHYGYTF	TGTGCCAGCATCCCGGGACAGGTGGGCCACTATGGCTACACCTTC
TRBV5-6	TRBJ1-1	-	-	CASSPRVQIEAFF	TGTGCCAGCAGCCCCCGAGTCCAGATTGAAGCTTTCTTT
TRBV9	TRBJ2-5	few	TRBD2	CASSVGVSGGRQETQYF	TGTGCCAGCAGCGTAGGGGTTAGCGGGGGCCGCCAAGAGACCCAGTACTTC
TRBV7-6	TRBJ1-1	few	-	CASSLGVDTYEAFF	TGTGCCAGCAGCTTAGGGGTTGACACTTATGAAGCTTTCTTT
TRBV29-1	TRBJ1-1	-	TRBD1	CSVELQGIAFF	TGCAGCGTTGAATTACAGGGGATAGCTTTCTTT
TRBV5-1	TRBJ2-1	few	TRBD2	CASSLLAGTSYNEQFF	TGCGCCAGCAGTTTACTAGCGGGGACCTCCTACAATGAGCAGTTCTTC